The 9 T cell receptor beta chains listed next were all sequenced from one sample in a study of blood T cell repertoires in COVID-19 (dated by TCRdb to 2018 to 2021). Libraries were prepared through the immunoSEQ multiplex PCR assay. The immuneACCESS repertoire file appears here via TCRdb, limited to in-frame rearrangements. These files lack a portion of the clones; in checked studies, under half of the deficit traces to unresolved V genes, and the cause of the others is not known. Counted in this sample were about 250,000 clones; about 86% of them appeared once. The ten largest clones capture around 8.9% of the sample. Sequencing input: peripheral blood. The receptors derive from a man older than 75 with acute or convalescent COVID-19.

The chain links TRBV19 to TRBJ2-6, with 12 positions matching TRBD2. The V gene's germline CDR1 is LNHDA and CDR2 SQIVND (reference sequence). The CDR3 is 19 amino acids. J was trimmed by 0 bases and V by 4 bases; bases with no gene match: 7. CDR3 in amino acids: CASSTSGRALSSGANVLTF. As DNA, the CDR3 is TGTGCCAGTAGTACTAGCGGGAGGGCCTTAAGCTCTGGGGCCAACGTCCTGACTTTC.

CDR3 DNA: TGTGCCAGCAGTGGAGGACTAGCCAAAAACATTCAGTACTTC. This encodes CASSGGLAKNIQYF. This chain uses TRBV2 with TRBJ2-4, with a tentative D call TRBD2 (5 bases). The CDR3 has 14 amino acids. V was trimmed by 4 bases and J by 0 bases, leaving 7 bases between them. CDR1 SNHLY and CDR2 FYNNEI come from the germline V gene.

The chain joins TRBV27 to TRBJ2-1; a possible D gene is TRBD1 (6 bases). Germline CDR1 reads MNHEY; CDR2 reads SMNVEV (reference sequence). The CDR3 totals 16 residues. V lost 2 bases and J 0 bases, leaving 11 bases between the germline ends. In DNA, the CDR3 is TGTGCCAGCAGTTTAAGGTGGGGGCCCTCCTACAATGAGCAGTTCTTC. Its protein is CASSLRWGPSYNEQFF.

The chain carries TRBV19 and TRBJ2-1; 10 bases line up with TRBD2. From germline, CDR1 is LNHDA and CDR2 SQIVND (reference sequence). V was clipped by 0 bases and J by 4 bases; unmatched bases: 3. There are 16 residues in the CDR3. CDR3 protein: CASSIDPSGSYNEQFF. The CDR3 DNA follows: TGTGCCAGTAGTATAGATCCTAGCGGGAGTTACAATGAGCAGTTCTTC.

The chain recombines TRBV24-1 with TRBJ2-7; the match to TRBD2 covers 8 bases. This CDR3 region has 15 residues. J lost 0 bases, V lost 4 bases, and 4 bases had no gene match. Germline V CDR1 and CDR2: KGHDR, SFDVKD. Here the CDR3 DNA reads TGTGCCACCAGTGACTCTGGACTAGCCTCCTACGAGCAGTACTTC. Its translation is CATSDSGLASYEQYF.

The V call is TRBV3-1 (or the pseudogene TRBV3-2), the J call TRBJ1-1; 7 nucleotides match TRBD1. V was pared by 2 bases and J by 3 bases, with 6 bases of the junction left unmatched. Germline V gene sequence: CDR1 LGHDT, CDR2 YNNKEL (reference sequence). The CDR3 has 15 residues. The CDR3 protein is CASSQQGGRDTEAFF. CDR3 in DNA: TGTGCCAGCAGCCAACAGGGGGGTAGGGACACTGAAGCTTTCTTT.

This chain joins TRBV5-1 and TRBJ1-1; 8 bases match TRBD1. This CDR3 comprises 14 residues. CDR1 is SGHRS, CDR2 YFSETQ, per germline. V was pared by 4 bases and J by 5 bases, with 7 bases of the junction left unmatched. Here the CDR3 reads CASSLTGDITEAFF. The CDR3 bases are TGCGCCAGCAGCCTGACAGGGGATATTACTGAAGCTTTCTTT.

This clone was seen a single time. The rearrangement links TRBV9 to TRBJ2-3, with TRBD2 as a possible D gene (5 bases). Germline CDR1 and CDR2: SGDLS and YYNGEE. Trimming stripped 0 bases from V and 2 bases from J, with 16 bases between. The length of the CDR3 is 17 residues. CDR3 amino acids: CASSVGNPPGFTDTQYF. In DNA, the CDR3 is TGTGCCAGCAGCGTAGGAAATCCCCCGGGGTTCACAGATACGCAGTATTTT.

This chain links TRBV12-3 or TRBV12-4 with TRBJ2-7; the match to TRBD1 covers 9 bases. The V and J ends lost 5 bases and 5 bases, in that order; junction bases with no gene match: 4. The CDR3 totals 13 residues. The CDR3 nucleotides read TGTGCCAGCAGTACGGGGACAGGGAACGAGCAGTACTTC. Protein sequence: CASSTGTGNEQYF.